The present entry profiles one T cell receptor (beta chain) with its context. The antigen is undetermined. Time point of the sample: peripheral blood 6 weeks after treatment start. The entry originates in a study of PD-L1 blockade in urothelial cancer. Overall study context: Once treatment had started, blood was analyzed at 3 weeks (second dose) and again at 6 weeks. Blood yielded a median of 141,255 T cells per sample. Study-level results: Prediction of better survival came from below-median pretreatment blood TCR clonality.

Unmatched junction bases numbered 8, after V lost 4 bases and J lost 2 bases. Germline assignment: CDR1 MNHEY and CDR2 SMNVEV (reference sequence). CDR3 length: 15 amino acids. Into every PCR, synthetic TCR analog templates were spiked. The method was immunoSEQ multiplex PCR; TCRdb's version includes in-frame clones alone and lacks a portion of them. The sample holds 40,000 to 55,000 clones, roughly nine tenths seen once. The V call is TRBV27, the J call TRBJ2-7; the match to TRBD1 covers 7 bases. The material was PBMCs, obtained around atezolizumab (anti-PD-L1) treatment. This TCR was recovered from a man between 65 and 85 years old with urothelial cancer. In nucleotides, the CDR3 is TGTGCCAGCAGTTCAATACGGGACAGACCCTACGAGCAGTACTTC. The encoded protein is CASSSIRDRPYEQYF.